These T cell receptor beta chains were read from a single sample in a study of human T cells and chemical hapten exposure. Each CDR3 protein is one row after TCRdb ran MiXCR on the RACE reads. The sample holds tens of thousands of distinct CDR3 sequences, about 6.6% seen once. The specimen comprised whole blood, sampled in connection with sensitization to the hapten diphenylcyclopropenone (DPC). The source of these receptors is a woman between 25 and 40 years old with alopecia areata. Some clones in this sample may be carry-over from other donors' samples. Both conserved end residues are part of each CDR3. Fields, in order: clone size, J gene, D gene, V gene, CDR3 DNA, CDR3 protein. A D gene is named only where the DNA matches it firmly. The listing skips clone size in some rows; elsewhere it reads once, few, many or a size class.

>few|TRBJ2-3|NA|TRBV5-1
TGCGCCAGCAGCTTGGGGTCGGGGAGAGGTCCAGATACGCAGTATTTT
CASSLGSGRGPDTQYF
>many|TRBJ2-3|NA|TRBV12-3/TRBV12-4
TGTGCCAGCGTCCGTGACAGTCCAGATACGCAGTATTTT
CASVRDSPDTQYF
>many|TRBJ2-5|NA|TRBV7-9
TGTGCCAGCACCAACAAGGGTATACAAGAGACCCAGTACTTC
CASTNKGIQETQYF
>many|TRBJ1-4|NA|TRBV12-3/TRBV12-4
TGTGCCAGCAGAACCGGAGGTGAAAAACTGTTTTTT
CASRTGGEKLFF
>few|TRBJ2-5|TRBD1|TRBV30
TGTGCCTGGATCCCACTCGACAGGGCGGAGGAGACCCAGTACTTC
CAWIPLDRAEETQYF
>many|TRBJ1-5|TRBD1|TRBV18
TGTGCCAGCTCCACCGGGACAGACAATCAGCCCCAGCATTTT
CASSTGTDNQPQHF
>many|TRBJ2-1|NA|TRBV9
TGTGCCAGCAGCGCGAATGATTTGGGTGGCGAGCAGTTCTTC
CASSANDLGGEQFF
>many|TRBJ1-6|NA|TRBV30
TGTGCCTGGAGTGTCTGGGGCCTATCGACTAATTCACCCCTCCACTTT
CAWSVWGLSTNSPLHF
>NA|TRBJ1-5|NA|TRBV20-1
TGCAGTGCTAGAAACAGCGGGCAACAAGGGGGTCAGCCCCAGCATTTT
CSARNSGQQGGQPQHF
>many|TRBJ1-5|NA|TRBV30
TGTGCCTGGAGTGCCGGGTCCTCCGTAGGTCAGCCCCAGCATTTT
CAWSAGSSVGQPQHF
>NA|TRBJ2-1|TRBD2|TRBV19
TGTGCCAGTAGCGTAACTAGCGGGGAGGTGAGCTCCTACAATGAGCAGTTCTTC
CASSVTSGEVSSYNEQFF
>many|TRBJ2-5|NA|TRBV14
TGTGCCAGCAGCCGGGGCGTGGTAATTGGAGAGACCCAGTACTTC
CASSRGVVIGETQYF
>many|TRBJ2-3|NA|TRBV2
TGTGCCAGCAGTGGGGGGCCGAGCACAGATACGCAGTATTTT
CASSGGPSTDTQYF
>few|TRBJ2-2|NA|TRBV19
TGTGCCAGTAGTGCGAACAGGGCCGGGGAGCTGTTTTTT
CASSANRAGELFF
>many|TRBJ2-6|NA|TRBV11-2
TGTGCCAGCAGCTTAGGGACGGCGGCTGGGGCCAACGTCCTGACTTTC
CASSLGTAAGANVLTF
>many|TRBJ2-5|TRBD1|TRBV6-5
TGTGCCAGCAGTTACTCTTCAGGGGGAGAGACCCAGTACTTC
CASSYSSGGETQYF
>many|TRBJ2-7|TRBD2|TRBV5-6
TGTGCCAGCAGCCCCCCGGGACTACTATTCTACGAGCAGTACTTC
CASSPPGLLFYEQYF
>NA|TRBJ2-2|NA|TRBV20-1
TGCAGTGCTAGGGGGAGTGGGGGGGCGTACACCGGGGAGCTGTTTTTT
CSARGSGGAYTGELFF
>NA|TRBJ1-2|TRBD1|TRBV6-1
TGTGCCAGCAAAAAGGGGGCTCGGGGCTACACCTTC
CASKKGARGYTF
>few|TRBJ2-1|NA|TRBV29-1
TGCAGCGTTGAACGGACGAGGGACAATGAGCAGTTCTTC
CSVERTRDNEQFF
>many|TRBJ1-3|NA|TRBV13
TGTGCCAGCAGCTTAGATCGGGTGAAATCTGGAAACACCATATATTTT
CASSLDRVKSGNTIYF
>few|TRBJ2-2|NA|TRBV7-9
TGTGCCAGCAGCCCGGGACAACACACCGGGGAGCTGTTTTTT
CASSPGQHTGELFF
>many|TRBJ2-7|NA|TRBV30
TGTGCCTGGAGTGTTAGCTACGAGCAGTACTTC
CAWSVSYEQYF
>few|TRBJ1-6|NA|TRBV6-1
TGTGCCAGCAGTGAAGAGGTCTTAGGCAGTTATAATTCACCCCTCCACTTT
CASSEEVLGSYNSPLHF
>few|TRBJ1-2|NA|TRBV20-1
TGCAGTGCTTTCAATGAGGATGCAAATGGCTACACCTTC
CSAFNEDANGYTF
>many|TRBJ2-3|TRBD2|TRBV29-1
TGCAGCCAGAGCGGGGGGGGCACAGATACGCAGTATTTT
CSQSGGGTDTQYF
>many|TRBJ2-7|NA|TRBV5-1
TGCGCCAGCAGCTTGTGGGGAACCAACTACGAGCAGTACTTC
CASSLWGTNYEQYF
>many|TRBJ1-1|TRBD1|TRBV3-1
TGTGCCAGCAGCCAAGATAGTACAGGGGCTGTTATGAACACTGAAGCTTTCTTT
CASSQDSTGAVMNTEAFF
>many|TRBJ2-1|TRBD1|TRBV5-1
TGCGCCAGCATGGACAGGGGAGTCAATGAGCAGTTCTTC
CASMDRGVNEQFF
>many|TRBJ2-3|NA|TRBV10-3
TGTGCCATCAGTAGGGACCGCACAGATACGCAGTATTTT
CAISRDRTDTQYF
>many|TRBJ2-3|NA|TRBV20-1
TGCAGTGCTAGAGATCCCGGGGGAGGGGGGATGAGAGATACGCAGTATTTT
CSARDPGGGGMRDTQYF
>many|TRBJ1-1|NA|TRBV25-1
TGTGCCAGCAGAGAACTAGGGGGGGTTGGGAGCACTGAAGCTTTCTTT
CASRELGGVGSTEAFF
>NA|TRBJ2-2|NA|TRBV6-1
TGTGCCAGCAGGCCCCCCATTGACACCGGGGAGCTGTTTTTT
CASRPPIDTGELFF
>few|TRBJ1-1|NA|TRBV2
TGTGCCAGCAGTGATTGGTCGTCTGAAGCTTTCTTT
CASSDWSSEAFF
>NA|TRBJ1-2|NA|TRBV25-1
TGTGCCAGCAGTGGAGCGGGGGGGCGCGACTATGGCTACACCTTC
CASSGAGGRDYGYTF
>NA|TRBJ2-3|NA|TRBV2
TGTGCCAGCAGTGTAGGGTTCAGAGATACGCAGTATTTT
CASSVGFRDTQYF
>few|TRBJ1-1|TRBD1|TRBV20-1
TGCAGTGCTAGAGATCAGAACAGGGGGCACACTGAAGCTTTCTTT
CSARDQNRGHTEAFF
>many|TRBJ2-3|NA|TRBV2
TGTGCCAGCAGTGAACGCACAGTGACAGATACGCAGTATTTT
CASSERTVTDTQYF
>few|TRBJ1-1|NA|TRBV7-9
TGTGCCAGCAGCTTGAGACAGGAGGGCACTGAAGCTTTCTTT
CASSLRQEGTEAFF
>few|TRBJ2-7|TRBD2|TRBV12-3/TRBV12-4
TGTGCCAGCAGAGTGGAATGGGGGGGTGAGCAGTACTTC
CASRVEWGGEQYF
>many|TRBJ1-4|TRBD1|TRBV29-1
TGCAGCTTTAGAGAGGGGGCAGCTAATGAAAAACTGTTTTTT
CSFREGAANEKLFF
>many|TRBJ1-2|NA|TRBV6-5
TGTGCCAGCAGTTATGGGAAGGGACGGTGGTATGGCTACACCTTC
CASSYGKGRWYGYTF
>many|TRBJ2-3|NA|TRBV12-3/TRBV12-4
TGTGCCAGCAGTTTTGACATCGTTACAGATACGCAGTATTTT
CASSFDIVTDTQYF
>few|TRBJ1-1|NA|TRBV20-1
TGCAGTGCTGGACCTGGGAACACTGAAGCTTTCTTT
CSAGPGNTEAFF
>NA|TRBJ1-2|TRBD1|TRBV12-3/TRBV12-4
TGTGCCAGCAGTTTCCAGGGGGACTATGACTACACCTTC
CASSFQGDYDYTF
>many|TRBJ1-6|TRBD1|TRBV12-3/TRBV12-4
TGTGCCAGCAGTTTGGGGACAGGGTGGAATTCACCCCTCCACTTT
CASSLGTGWNSPLHF
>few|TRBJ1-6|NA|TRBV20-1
TGCAGTGCGCTCACAGGGAAACAGTCCTATAATTCACCCCTCCACTTT
CSALTGKQSYNSPLHF
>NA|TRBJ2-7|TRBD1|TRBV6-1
TGTGCCAGCAGTGTCCGGACAGGGGGCGAGCAGTACTTC
CASSVRTGGEQYF
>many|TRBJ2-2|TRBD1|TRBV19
TGTGCCAGCTCCGGACAGGGGATACGGAACACCGGGGAGCTGTTTTTT
CASSGQGIRNTGELFF
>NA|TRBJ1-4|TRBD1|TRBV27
TGTGCCAGCAGTAGACAGGGGGCTGTCACTAATGAAAAACTGTTTTTT
CASSRQGAVTNEKLFF
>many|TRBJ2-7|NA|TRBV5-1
TGCGCCAGCAGCCCTACGAGGTCCTACGAGCAGTACTTC
CASSPTRSYEQYF
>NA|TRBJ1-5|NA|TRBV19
TGTGCCAGTAGTTCTCCTTTATTACAGGTATTTCAGCCCCAGCATTTT
CASSSPLLQVFQPQHF
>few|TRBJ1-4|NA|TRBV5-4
TGTGCCAGCAGCTTGGGCGGTACGCTAACTAATGAAAAACTGTTTTTT
CASSLGGTLTNEKLFF
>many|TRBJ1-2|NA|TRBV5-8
TGTGCCAGCAGCTGGACAGATAACTATGGCTACACCTTC
CASSWTDNYGYTF
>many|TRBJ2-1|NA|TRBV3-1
TGTGCCAGCAGCCACGGAGGTTTTGAAGGAAGGTTATACAATGAGCAGTTCTTC
CASSHGGFEGRLYNEQFF
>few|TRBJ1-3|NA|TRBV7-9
TGTGCCAGCAGCCAGACTAGGGGCGGCTCTGGAAACACCATATATTTT
CASSQTRGGSGNTIYF
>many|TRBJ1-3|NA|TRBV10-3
TGTGCCATCAGTGAGTCCGTAAGCGGAAACACCATATATTTT
CAISESVSGNTIYF
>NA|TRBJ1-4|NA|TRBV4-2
TGTGCCAGCAGCCAAGATCAGGGGCCGTATGAAAAACTGTTTTTT
CASSQDQGPYEKLFF
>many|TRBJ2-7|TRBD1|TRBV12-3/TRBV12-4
TGTGCCAGCAGTTTCGGGACAGGGAGAGACGAGCAGTACTTC
CASSFGTGRDEQYF
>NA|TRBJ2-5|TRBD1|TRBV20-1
TGCAGTGCCCCTCCACAGGGGATGGCCCTCGCTATTGGGTGGACCCAGTACTTC
CSAPPQGMALAIGWTQYF